A single sample gave rise to the 29 T cell receptor beta chains below, sequenced in a study of blood T cell repertoires in COVID-19. Generated by immunoSEQ multiplex PCR, the TCRdb table keeps only in-frame clones and is missing some. Counted here are about 230,000 clones, approximately 84% occurring once; the ten biggest clones make up approximately 10%. The sample was peripheral blood. These receptors originate from a man aged 50 to 59 with COVID-19, enrolled during active disease.

The chain links TRBV6-2 or TRBV6-3 to TRBJ2-1, with D maybe TRBD2 (6 bases). The V and J ends lost 5 bases and 3 bases respectively, with 26 bases between them. The CDR3 sequence is 19 residues long. The germline V gene encodes CDR1 MNHEY and CDR2 SVGEGT. The CDR3 DNA is TGTGCCAGCAGTCCCCCGACTAGTGCTGGCGCCCGTTTCTACAATGAGCAGTTCTTC. This encodes CASSPPTSAGARFYNEQFF.

This clone came up a few times. The rearrangement links TRBV5-6 to TRBJ1-1; 8 bases map to TRBD1. Germline V lookup: CDR1 SGHDT, CDR2 YYEEEE. V shed 4 bases and J 5 bases; nucleotides not matched to a gene: 10. This CDR3 has 15 amino acids. CDR3 in amino acids: CASSGRQGPWTEAFF. CDR3 DNA sequence: TGTGCCAGCAGCGGGAGACAGGGGCCGTGGACTGAAGCTTTCTTT. Looking up the rest from reference TRBV5-6 and TRBJ1-1 gives the full variable domain: DAGVTQSPTHLIKTRGQQVTLRCSPKSGHDTVSWYQQALGQGPQFIFQYYEEEERQRGNFPDRFSGHQFPNYSSELNVNALLLGDSALYLCASSGRQGPWTEAFFGQGTRLTVV.

The V gene is TRBV6-5, the J gene TRBJ2-3, with 7 bases matching TRBD1. The CDR3 runs to 13 residues. The germline V gene has CDR1 MNHEY and CDR2 SVGAGI. V trimming: 6 bases; J trimming: 4 bases; junction bases outside the gene matches: 4. The CDR3 bases are TGTGCCAGCAGAACGACAGGGCCAGATACGCAGTATTTT. It yields the protein CASRTTGPDTQYF.

The CDR3 DNA sequence: TGTGCCAGCAGCGTAGAGGAGCGGGCAAAAGAGACCCAGTACTTC. It specifies CASSVEERAKETQYF. The chain carries TRBV9 and TRBJ2-5; weak D call: TRBD2 (6 bases). The germline CDR1 and CDR2 sequences are SGDLS and YYNGEE. V was clipped by 0 bases and J by 3 bases, with 12 bases between them. The CDR3 is made up of 15 amino acids.

This clone was detected only a few times. This chain joins TRBV3-1 (or the pseudogene TRBV3-2) and TRBJ2-4; 7 nucleotides line up with TRBD2. CDR1 LGHDT and CDR2 YNNKEL come from the germline V gene (reference sequence). V trimming: 4 bases; J trimming: 9 bases; junction bases outside the gene matches: 15. The CDR3 runs to 16 residues. The CDR3 loop is CASSLGLPGGVSIQYF. The CDR3 nucleotides read TGTGCCAGCAGCCTCGGACTTCCTGGGGGGGTGAGCATTCAGTACTTC.

The chain links TRBV9 to TRBJ2-5; 9 bases fit TRBD2. With V trimmed by 4 bases and J by 2 bases, 6 bases remained unmatched. The germline gives CDR1 SGDLS, CDR2 YYNGEE. The CDR3 totals 15 residues. The CDR3 nucleotides read TGTGCCAGCAGCCCCCGACTAGCGGAACAAGAGACCCAGTACTTC. Translating gives CASSPRLAEQETQYF.

The chain has TRBV2 and TRBJ2-7, with TRBD1 as a possible D gene (5 bases). CDR3 size: 14 residues. Looked up from germline, CDR1 is SNHLY and CDR2 is FYNNEI. With 0 bases removed from V and 3 bases from J, the gap between germline ends came to 9 bases. CDR3 bases: TGTGCCAGCAGTGAAGCGCTTCAGGGCTACGAGCAGTACTTC. Residues: CASSEALQGYEQYF.

The V gene is TRBV29-1, the J gene TRBJ2-7, with TRBD1 matching over 7 bases. Germline values: CDR1 SQVTM, CDR2 ANQGSEA. After removal of 6 bases from V and 7 bases from J, the junction contained 12 bases not matched to a gene. The CDR3 runs to 13 residues. CDR3 nucleotide sequence: TGCAGCGTCGCCTCCTTAGGGGGCCGGGAGCAGTACTTC. Its protein product is CSVASLGGREQYF.

The chain carries TRBV5-5 and TRBJ1-4; 7 bases agree with TRBD1. Germline values: CDR1 SGHKS, CDR2 YYEKEE (reference sequence). J lost 8 bases, V lost 3 bases, and 13 bases had no gene match. CDR3 length: 16 residues. The CDR3 DNA is TGTGCCAGCAGCTCAAATACAGGGGCGGGTAGGGAAAAACTGTTTTTT. It yields the protein CASSSNTGAGREKLFF.

The chain has TRBV6-5 and TRBJ2-7; 9 bases are a match to TRBD1. The CDR3 spans 14 residues. Germline CDR1 is MNHEY and CDR2 is SVGAGI. V gave up 5 bases and J gave up 3 bases; unmatched junction bases: 5. This chain's CDR3 is CASSLPGQGYEQYF. The CDR3 nucleotides are TGTGCCAGCAGTCTCCCGGGACAGGGCTACGAGCAGTACTTC.

The chain joins TRBV6-2 or TRBV6-3 to TRBJ2-1; 11 positions match TRBD2. This CDR3 is built from 18 residues. Germline CDR1 MNHEY, CDR2 SVGEGT. Unmatched junction bases numbered 11, after V lost 0 bases and J lost 7 bases. The CDR3 nucleotides are TGTGCCAGCAGTTACTCGGGTAGCGGGAGGGCCTTATGGAATGAGCAGTTCTTC. Protein sequence: CASSYSGSGRALWNEQFF.

The chain is built from TRBV19 and TRBJ1-1; 9 nucleotides match TRBD1. With 2 bases clipped from V and 10 bases from J, the junction kept 2 bases outside the gene matches. Germline CDR1 is LNHDA and CDR2 is SQIVND (reference sequence). The CDR3 covers 12 residues. CDR3 nucleotide sequence: TGTGCCAGTAGTATAAGGACAGGGGCAGCTTTCTTT. Amino acid sequence: CASSIRTGAAFF.

This clone was seen just once. The V call is TRBV5-1, the J call TRBJ2-7, with D perhaps TRBD1 (6 bases). Per germline, CDR1 SGHRS and CDR2 YFSETQ. V dropped 2 bases and J dropped 1 base, with 10 bases sitting between them. CDR3 length: 14 amino acids. CDR3 in DNA: TGCGCCAGCAGCTTAACAGGGATTTCCTACGAGCAGTACTTC. Its protein product is CASSLTGISYEQYF.

The chain recombines TRBV15 with TRBJ1-2; D is unresolved. The CDR3 consists of 14 residues. Germline assignment: CDR1 LNHNV and CDR2 YYDKDF (reference sequence). V was shortened by 5 bases and J by 4 bases, with 14 bases between the two germline ends. The CDR3 loop is CATSPVEGSYGYTF. CDR3 coding DNA: TGTGCCACCAGCCCTGTGGAGGGTTCCTATGGCTACACCTTC.

The V gene is TRBV6-6, the J gene TRBJ1-5, with TRBD1 matching over 11 bases. The ends lost 4 bases at V and 4 bases at J; junction bases unmatched: 6. The CDR3 is made up of 16 amino acids. Germline loops: CDR1 MNHNY, CDR2 SVGAGI (reference sequence). CDR3 loop: CASSSGTGGWNQPQHF. The CDR3 DNA reads TGTGCCAGCAGTTCCGGGACAGGGGGTTGGAATCAGCCCCAGCATTTT.

The CDR3 nucleotides read TGTGCCAGCAGGATGACAGGGGGAGGTGGAAACACCATATATTTT. As protein: CASRMTGGGGNTIYF. This sequence joins TRBV6-5 and TRBJ1-3; 9 nucleotides match TRBD1. The V segment lost 6 bases and the J segment 3 bases; nucleotides outside the gene matches: 6. Germline-derived CDR1 and CDR2 are MNHEY and SVGAGI. The length of the CDR3 is 15 residues.

The genes are TRBV6-5 and TRBJ1-1; 8 nucleotides agree with TRBD1. Germline V lookup: CDR1 MNHEY, CDR2 SVGAGI. Germline trimming cut 8 bases from V and 6 bases from J; bases unmatched to any gene: 8. This CDR3 has 13 residues. Written as DNA, the CDR3 is TGTGCCAGCGTGGGACAGGTAGTCGCTGAAGCTTTCTTT. The encoded protein is CASVGQVVAEAFF.

This chain connects TRBV27 to TRBJ2-7, with TRBD2 as a possible D gene (6 bases). The ends were cut back, 10 bases at V and 3 bases at J, with 10 bases in the middle. CDR1 and CDR2 from the germline V gene are MNHEY and SMNVEV (reference sequence). This CDR3 comprises 11 residues. The CDR3 spells CATKTSYEQYF. DNA for the CDR3: TGTGCCACCAAGACTAGCTACGAGCAGTACTTC.

The rearrangement joins TRBV18 to TRBJ2-5, with D possibly matching TRBD1 (5 bases). Trimming pared 5 bases from V and 7 bases from J, leaving 14 bases between. CDR3 length equals 13 residues. The germline CDR1 and CDR2 sequences are KGHSH and LQKENI. The CDR3: CASSDTGLGTQYF. CDR3 DNA: TGTGCCAGCTCAGACACAGGCCTCGGGACCCAGTACTTC.

The genes are TRBV19 and TRBJ2-5, with 10 bases fitting TRBD2. This CDR3 contains 15 residues. Trimming removed 6 bases from V and 7 bases from J; junction bases left unmatched: 11. CDR1 is LNHDA and CDR2 is SQIVND in the germline V gene (reference sequence). CDR3 DNA sequence: TGTGCCAGTAGATTTACTAGCGGGGTGGGAGGGACCCAGTACTTC. This codes for CASRFTSGVGGTQYF.

The chain is built from TRBV9 and TRBJ2-1; D is ambiguous. V dropped 3 bases and J dropped 6 bases, with 13 bases sitting between them. The germline gives CDR1 SGDLS, CDR2 YYNGEE. This CDR3 contains 14 residues. For the CDR3, the DNA is TGTGCCAGCAGCGGAGTCCCCCCCCGCAATGAGCAGTTCTTC. Protein: CASSGVPPRNEQFF.

The chain combines TRBV4-3 with TRBJ2-7; D gene ambiguous. Germline CDR1 is LGHNA and CDR2 is YSLEER. V was trimmed by 2 bases and J by 2 bases, leaving 7 bases between them. The CDR3 has 13 amino acids. CDR3 nucleotide sequence: TGCGCCAGCAGCCAAATGGCAGCCTACGAGCAGTACTTC. This sequence encodes CASSQMAAYEQYF.

This clone was counted between two and nine times. V gene TRBV18 combines with J gene TRBJ1-2, with TRBD1 as a possible D gene (6 bases). CDR1 KGHSH and CDR2 LQKENI come from the germline V gene. Trimming removed 2 bases at V and 8 bases at J, with 9 bases between. The CDR3 is 12 residues long. This CDR3 is CASSPGGGGYTF. In DNA form, the CDR3 reads TGTGCCAGCTCACCAGGGGGCGGAGGCTACACCTTC.

The genes are TRBV5-1 and TRBJ2-3; TRBD2 matches 10 bases. After removal of 3 bases from V and 2 bases from J, the junction contained 6 bases not matched to a gene. In germline, CDR1 is SGHRS, CDR2 YFSETQ. This CDR3 comprises 16 residues. The CDR3 region is CASSSTSGFDTDTQYF. CDR3 DNA sequence: TGCGCCAGCAGCTCGACTAGCGGGTTCGACACAGATACGCAGTATTTT.

This chain joins TRBV27 and TRBJ2-7, with 8 bases that match TRBD2. The CDR3 has 18 residues. J was trimmed by 4 bases and V by 7 bases; bases with no gene match: 21. In germline, CDR1 is MNHEY, CDR2 SMNVEV (reference sequence). The DNA of the CDR3 is TGTGCCAGCACCCCTCTAGATACGGGGGGGGCCGACGGGTACGAGCAGTACTTC. This codes for CASTPLDTGGADGYEQYF.

This rearrangement joins TRBV18 to TRBJ1-6, with D possibly matching TRBD1 (6 bases). Per the germline V gene, CDR1 is KGHSH and CDR2 is LQKENI. The CDR3 is made up of 16 amino acids. V lost 3 bases and J lost 6, with 15 bases in between. DNA for the CDR3: TGTGCCAGCTCACCCTTTTCCGGGACAAGTAATTCACCCCTCCACTTT. As protein: CASSPFSGTSNSPLHF. The full variable domain, completed using reference TRBV18 and TRBJ1-6, is NAGVMQNPRHLVRRRGQEARLRCSPMKGHSHVYWYRQLPEEGLKFMVYLQKENIIDESGMPKERFSAEFPKEGPSILRIQQVVRGDSAAYFCASSPFSGTSNSPLHFGNGTRLTVT.

There are a few counts of this clone. The chain links TRBV19 to TRBJ2-7; D is undetermined. This CDR3 contains 14 residues. Trimming took off 3 bases at V and 0 bases at J, with 9 bases between the two ends. The V gene's germline CDR1 is LNHDA and CDR2 SQIVND (reference sequence). CDR3 in amino acids: CASSIQSGSYEQYF. Written as DNA, the CDR3 is TGTGCCAGTAGTATCCAGTCAGGCTCCTACGAGCAGTACTTC.

The chain combines TRBV7-8 with TRBJ1-1; 7 positions match TRBD1. From germline, CDR1 is SGHVS and CDR2 FQNEAQ. The J segment lost 4 bases and the V segment lost 5 bases, leaving 7 bases of the junction unmatched. The CDR3 has 14 amino acids. The CDR3 region has the DNA TGTGCCAGCAGCATAACCGGGACAGTCACTGAAGCTTTCTTT. Its protein is CASSITGTVTEAFF.

The gene calls are TRBV28 and TRBJ2-3, with D perhaps matching TRBD1 (5 bases). Germline CDR1 is MDHEN and CDR2 is SYDVKM. The length of the CDR3 is 14 residues. Trimming cost V 7 bases and J 5 bases, with 16 bases left between them. CDR3 in amino acids: CASIDSSTKDTQYF. The CDR3 DNA reads as TGTGCCAGCATAGACAGTTCAACGAAAGATACGCAGTATTTT.